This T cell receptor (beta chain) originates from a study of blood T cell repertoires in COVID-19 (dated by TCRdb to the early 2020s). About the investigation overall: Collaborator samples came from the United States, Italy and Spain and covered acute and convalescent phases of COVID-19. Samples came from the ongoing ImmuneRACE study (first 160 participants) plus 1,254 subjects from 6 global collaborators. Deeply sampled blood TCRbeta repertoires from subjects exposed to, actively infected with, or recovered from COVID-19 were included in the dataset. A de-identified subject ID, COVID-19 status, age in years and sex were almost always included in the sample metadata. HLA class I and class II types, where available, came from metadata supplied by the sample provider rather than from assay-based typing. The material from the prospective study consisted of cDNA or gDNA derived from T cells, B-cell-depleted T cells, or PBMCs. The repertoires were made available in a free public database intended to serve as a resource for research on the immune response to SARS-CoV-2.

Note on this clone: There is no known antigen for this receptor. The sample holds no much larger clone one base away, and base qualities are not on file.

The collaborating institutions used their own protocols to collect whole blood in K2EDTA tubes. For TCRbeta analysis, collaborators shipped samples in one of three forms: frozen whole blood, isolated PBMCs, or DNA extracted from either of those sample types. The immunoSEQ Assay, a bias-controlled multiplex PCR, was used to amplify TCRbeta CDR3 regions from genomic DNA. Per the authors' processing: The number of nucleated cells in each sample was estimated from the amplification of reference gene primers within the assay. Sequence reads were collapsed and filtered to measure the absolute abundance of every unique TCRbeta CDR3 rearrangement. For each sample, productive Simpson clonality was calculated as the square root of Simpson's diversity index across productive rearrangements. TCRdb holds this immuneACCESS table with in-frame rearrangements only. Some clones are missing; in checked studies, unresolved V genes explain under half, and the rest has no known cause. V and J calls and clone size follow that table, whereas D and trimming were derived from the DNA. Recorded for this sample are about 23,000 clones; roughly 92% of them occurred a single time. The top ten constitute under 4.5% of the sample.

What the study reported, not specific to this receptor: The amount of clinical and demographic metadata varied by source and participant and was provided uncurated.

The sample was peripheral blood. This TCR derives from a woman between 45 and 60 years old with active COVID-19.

The DNA reads TGTGCCACCAGCCGGGTTGACAGCTCGAGCTCCTATAATTCACCCCTCCACTTT. Its protein reads: CATSRVDSSSSYNSPLHF. This chain joins TRBV15 to TRBJ1-6; D gene: possibly TRBD1, on 5 matching bases. Trimming at the junction amounts to 5 bases on V and 0 bases on J, and the germline ends lie 17 bases apart. Taken from the germline V gene (reference sequence), the CDR1 and CDR2 loops are LNHNV and YYDKDF. The CDR3 spans 18 residues, from the cysteine through the phenylalanine. The retained sequence is limited to the CDR3, 54 bases, with the frame set at the first base.